These 30 T cell receptor beta chains originate from one sample sequenced in a study of cytomegalovirus exposure and HLA in healthy donors. The primer mix had 60 Vbeta and 13 Jbeta primers. Produced via immunoSEQ multiplex PCR; TCRdb's table is partial and in-frame only. The table shows about 160,000 clones, with roughly 85% occurring only once. The sequenced material came from PBMCs. Every receptor here comes from a man aged 40-50 years in good health and CMV-seronegative.

The chain couples TRBV19 to TRBJ2-1; TRBD2 is a possible D gene (5 bases). There are 18 residues in the CDR3. The V end was cut by 2 bases, the J end by 10 bases, with 27 bases between. Germline V gene lookup returns CDR1 LNHDA and CDR2 SQIVND (reference sequence). CDR3 region: CASSIPGSAVYPEGEQFF. CDR3 sequence (DNA): TGTGCCAGTAGTATACCCGGATCCGCCGTCTACCCCGAGGGCGAGCAGTTCTTC.

This clone was observed once. This chain joins TRBV11-2 and TRBJ1-1, with no clear D. This CDR3 contains 15 residues. V was trimmed by 5 bases and J by 5 bases, leaving 18 bases between them. Germline V lookup: CDR1 SGHAT, CDR2 FQNNGV. The CDR3 loop reads CASSQRRGRSTEAFF. The CDR3 bases are TGTGCCAGCAGCCAGCGGCGGGGTAGGTCAACTGAAGCTTTCTTT.

This clone has just one count. The chain carries TRBV5-8 and TRBJ1-1; no firm D call. The CDR3 has 13 amino acids. Trimming left V 4 bases short and J 5 bases short, with 12 bases between. Germline V gene sequence: CDR1 SGHTS, CDR2 YDEGEE. CDR3 DNA sequence: TGTGCCAGCAGCCGACTCGGAGGGACTGAAGCTTTCTTT. Translation gives CASSRLGGTEAFF.

This clone was seen a few times. V and J are TRBV13 and TRBJ2-7; D perhaps matches TRBD2 (5 bases). Per germline, CDR1 PRHDT and CDR2 FYEKMQ (reference sequence). The CDR3 has 14 amino acids. Trimming left V 3 bases short and J 3 bases short, with 12 bases between. Here the CDR3 DNA reads TGTGCCAGCAGCTTTAGCAGCGGTAACTACGAGCAGTACTTC. Its translation is CASSFSSGNYEQYF.

This clone was seen a handful of times. This chain links TRBV7-2 with TRBJ1-4; the D gene is possibly TRBD1 (6 bases). Trimming pared 3 bases from V and 8 bases from J, leaving 13 bases between. The CDR3 is 14 amino acids. CDR1 is SGHTA, CDR2 FQGNSA, per germline. The CDR3 bases are TGTGCCAGCAGCTTCACAGGGATTGGGGAAAAACTGTTTTTT. Translating it yields CASSFTGIGEKLFF.

The J gene is TRBJ1-5, the V gene TRBV19, with D possibly being TRBD1 (5 bases). V was pared by 7 bases and J by 6 bases, with 13 bases between. The CDR3 runs to 13 residues. Germline CDR1 is LNHDA and CDR2 is SQIVND (reference sequence). CDR3 in amino acids: CASKSAGFQPQHF. The CDR3 DNA follows: TGTGCCAGTAAGTCGGCAGGGTTTCAGCCCCAGCATTTT.

The gene calls are TRBV4-2 and TRBJ2-7; D uncertain. V was shortened by 1 base and J by 0 bases, with 13 bases between the two germline ends. Germline V gene data show CDR1 as LGHNA and CDR2 as YNFKEQ. This CDR3 comprises 16 residues. DNA of the CDR3: TGTGCCAGCAGCCAAGGTTATGAGTCTCCCTCCTACGAGCAGTACTTC. This encodes CASSQGYESPSYEQYF.

The V and J genes are TRBV9 and TRBJ2-7; 7 bases match TRBD2. After removal of 0 bases from V and 5 bases from J, the junction contained 5 bases not matched to a gene. Germline V gene sequence: CDR1 SGDLS, CDR2 YYNGEE. The CDR3 consists of 14 residues. DNA of the CDR3: TGTGCCAGCAGCGTAGCGGGCGGGAGCCACGAGCAGTACTTC. Translation: CASSVAGGSHEQYF.

This clone occurred a few times. This chain joins TRBV5-4 and TRBJ2-5; no reliable D call. V was pared by 0 bases and J by 5 bases, with 11 bases between. Germline assignment: CDR1 SGHNT and CDR2 YYREEE (reference sequence). The CDR3 is 14 amino acids. CDR3: CASSLVGDWETQYF. In DNA, the CDR3 is TGTGCCAGCAGCTTGGTCGGCGACTGGGAGACCCAGTACTTC.

This clone was seen a few times. This chain joins TRBV20-1 and TRBJ1-2; D is possibly TRBD1 (5 bases). V dropped 0 bases and J dropped 7 bases, with 6 bases sitting between them. CDR3 length: 11 amino acids. Per the germline V gene, CDR1 is DFQATT and CDR2 is SNEGSKA (reference sequence). The CDR3 sequence: CSAREGGGYTF. The CDR3 nucleotides read TGCAGTGCTAGAGAGGGGGGTGGCTACACCTTC.

This chain uses TRBV29-1 with TRBJ2-7, with 7 bases fitting TRBD1. CDR1 and CDR2 from the germline V gene are SQVTM and ANQGSEA. CDR3 length equals 12 residues. Trimming removed 7 bases from V and 2 bases from J; junction bases left unmatched: 5. The CDR3 DNA follows: TGCAGCGCGAGGACAGGCGCCTACGAGCAGTACTTC. It specifies CSARTGAYEQYF.

The chain is built from TRBV19 and TRBJ2-7; 11 bases align to TRBD1. Germline CDR1 is LNHDA and CDR2 is SQIVND (reference sequence). The CDR3 spans 14 residues. J gave up 3 bases and V 6 bases, and 4 bases lay outside the gene matches. The CDR3 loop is CASSPGTGGYEQYF. CDR3 bases: TGTGCCAGTAGCCCCGGGACAGGGGGCTACGAGCAGTACTTC.

The chain has TRBV28 and TRBJ2-1; TRBD2 is a possible D gene (5 bases). In germline, CDR1 is MDHEN, CDR2 SYDVKM. The CDR3 contains 14 residues. Trimming took 6 bases from V and 5 from J, leaving 14 bases between them. CDR3 region: CASSPAGVNNEQFF. CDR3 coding DNA: TGTGCCAGCAGCCCGGCCGGGGTTAACAATGAGCAGTTCTTC.

The chain uses TRBV18 and TRBJ2-2, with TRBD1 matching 7 bases. Looked up from germline, CDR1 is KGHSH and CDR2 is LQKENI. J was trimmed by 6 bases and V by 2 bases; bases with no gene match: 3. The CDR3 sequence is 14 residues long. CDR3 region: CASSPAGGAGELFF. The CDR3 DNA reads as TGTGCCAGCTCACCAGCAGGGGGTGCCGGGGAGCTGTTTTTT.

This chain joins TRBV7-9 and TRBJ1-1, with TRBD1 identical over 10 bases. The germline gives CDR1 SEHNR, CDR2 FQNEAQ (reference sequence). V lost 5 bases to trimming and J lost 5 bases; unmatched junction nucleotides: 11. CDR3 size: 16 residues. In nucleotides, the CDR3 is TGTGCCAGCAGCCCCGAGCCCGGACAGGGGGGGACTGAAGCTTTCTTT. Its protein product is CASSPEPGQGGTEAFF.

In this sample, this clone turned up a few times. The V call is TRBV7-8, the J call TRBJ1-5; maybe TRBD1 (6 bases). This CDR3 comprises 15 residues. Germline V gene sequence: CDR1 SGHVS, CDR2 FQNEAQ. V lost 5 bases, J lost 5 bases, and 16 bases lay in between. CDR3 residues: CASSVTSGVDQPQHF. The CDR3 DNA is TGTGCCAGCAGCGTCACCTCAGGGGTGGATCAGCCCCAGCATTTT.

This clone was found once. This CDR3 is CASSIPRAGGQGQFF. The CDR3 region has the DNA TGTGCCAGTAGTATCCCGCGCGCGGGAGGCCAAGGGCAGTTCTTC. V gene TRBV19 combines with J gene TRBJ2-1; 8 bases agree with TRBD2. Germline CDR1 LNHDA, CDR2 SQIVND (reference sequence). V shed 3 bases and J 12 bases; nucleotides not matched to a gene: 13. CDR3 length equals 15 residues. Complete variable domain (other parts from reference TRBV19 and TRBJ2-1): DGGITQSPKYLFRKEGQNVTLSCEQNLNHDAMYWYRQDPGQGLRLIYYSQIVNDFQKGDIAEGYSVSREKKESFPLTVTSAQKNPTAFYLCASSIPRAGGQGQFFGPGTRLTVL.

The rearrangement joins TRBV18 to TRBJ2-7; 10 nucleotides line up with TRBD1. Trimming took 4 bases from V and 4 from J; bases not matched to a gene: 7. This CDR3 has 15 amino acids. Germline V lookup: CDR1 KGHSH, CDR2 LQKENI. The CDR3, as DNA: TGTGCCAGCTCACAGACAGGGGGCCGGGTTTACGAGCAGTACTTC. Translation: CASSQTGGRVYEQYF.

As DNA, the CDR3 is TGTGCCATCAACGGGGGAGAGGGAGTACGAAATGAGCAGTTCTTC. Translated: CAINGGEGVRNEQFF. The chain recombines TRBV10-3 with TRBJ2-1; a weak D match, TRBD2 (6 bases). V lost 7 bases and J lost 7, with 20 bases in between. Germline V lookup: CDR1 ENHRY, CDR2 SYGVKD. The CDR3 consists of 15 residues.

The genes are TRBV19 and TRBJ1-4; 9 positions match TRBD1. The junction had 2 bases not matched to a gene; V was cut back by 4 bases and J by 5 bases. The CDR3 length is 14 residues. Germline V lookup: CDR1 LNHDA, CDR2 SQIVND (reference sequence). The CDR3 region has the DNA TGTGCCAGTAGTACGACAGGGGGGAATGAAAAACTGTTTTTT. Translation gives CASSTTGGNEKLFF.

The chain recombines TRBV5-1 with TRBJ2-1, with TRBD1 matching 12 bases. Looked up from germline, CDR1 is SGHRS and CDR2 is YFSETQ. The J segment lost 10 bases and the V segment lost 0 bases, leaving 8 bases of the junction unmatched. This CDR3 has 16 residues. The CDR3 protein is CASSLAGQGAQGEQFF. CDR3 DNA: TGCGCCAGCAGCTTGGCGGGACAGGGGGCGCAGGGGGAGCAGTTCTTC.

The chain carries TRBV11-3 and TRBJ2-1; 7 nucleotides agree with TRBD2. V was pared by 5 bases and J by 1 base, with 11 bases of the junction left unmatched. This CDR3 has 17 amino acids. CDR1 SGHNT and CDR2 YENEEA come from the germline V gene. The CDR3 loop is CASSPRAGANSYNEQFF. CDR3 DNA sequence: TGTGCCAGCAGCCCTCGGGCGGGAGCGAATTCCTACAATGAGCAGTTCTTC.

The chain joins TRBV2 to TRBJ1-3; D perhaps matches TRBD1 (6 bases). Germline CDR1 is SNHLY and CDR2 is FYNNEI. The CDR3 covers 14 residues. Trimming took off 5 bases at V and 0 bases at J, with 8 bases between the two ends. The CDR3 coding sequence is TGTGCCAGCAGTCAGGGGAGCTCTGGAAACACCATATATTTT. Translation: CASSQGSSGNTIYF.

This clone has just one count. This chain uses TRBV5-1 with TRBJ2-3; 9 bases align to TRBD1. Unmatched junction bases numbered 4, after V lost 1 base and J lost 4 bases. The germline gives CDR1 SGHRS, CDR2 YFSETQ. The CDR3 length is 15 residues. The CDR3 DNA sequence: TGCGCCAGCAGCTTGCGGGGACAGGGCGCAGATACGCAGTATTTT. Translation gives CASSLRGQGADTQYF.

This clone was observed once. The chain couples TRBV7-8 to TRBJ1-2; TRBD1 is a possible D gene (6 bases). Germline V lookup: CDR1 SGHVS, CDR2 FQNEAQ. The CDR3 has 16 residues. The V end was cut by 1 base, the J end by 0 bases, with 12 bases between. CDR3 DNA: TGTGCCAGCAGCTTAGGACAGGAGGTGTCTAACTATGGCTACACCTTC. The encoded protein is CASSLGQEVSNYGYTF.

The chain links TRBV6-5 to TRBJ2-1; 10 nucleotides match TRBD2. Germline V lookup: CDR1 MNHEY, CDR2 SVGAGI. CDR3 length: 15 residues. The junction had 5 bases not matched to a gene; V was cut back by 5 bases and J by 4 bases. CDR3 residues: CASSTERGGYNEQFF. As DNA, the CDR3 is TGTGCCAGCAGTACCGAGCGGGGGGGTTACAATGAGCAGTTCTTC.

This chain uses TRBV15 with TRBJ1-2, with TRBD1 matching over 11 bases. This CDR3 is 17 amino acids long. The germline V gene has CDR1 LNHNV and CDR2 YYDKDF (reference sequence). J lost 7 bases, V lost 2 bases, and 12 bases had no gene match. The CDR3 protein is CATSRLGWGQGEGGYTF. For the CDR3, the DNA is TGTGCCACCAGCAGATTAGGGTGGGGACAGGGGGAAGGTGGCTACACCTTC. The full variable domain, completed using reference TRBV15 and TRBJ1-2, is DAMVIQNPRYQVTQFGKPVTLSCSQTLNHNVMYWYQQKSSQAPKLLFHYYDKDFNNEADTPDNFQSRRPNTSFCFLDIRSPGLGDTAMYLCATSRLGWGQGEGGYTFGSGTRLTVV.

The genes are TRBV5-4 and TRBJ1-2, with TRBD1 identical over 8 bases. The length of the CDR3 is 15 residues. V dropped 4 bases and J dropped 2; count of bases not matched to a gene: 7. CDR1 is SGHNT and CDR2 is YYREEE in the germline V gene (reference sequence). CDR3 nucleotide sequence: TGTGCCAGCAGCGTATCTAACAGGGGGAACTATGGCTACACCTTC. Translating it yields CASSVSNRGNYGYTF.

A note on this clone: The junction does not match germline at one end; this may be a read error. The chain links TRBV27 to TRBJ2-7, with 13 positions matching TRBD2. Germline CDR1 MNHEY, CDR2 SMNVEV (reference sequence). The CDR3 has 13 amino acids. CDR3 bases: TGTGCCACCGGACTAGCGGGAGTGTACGGGCAGTACTTC. The encoded protein is CATGLAGVYGQYF.

The V call is TRBV5-1, the J call TRBJ2-7; 8 nucleotides match TRBD2. The CDR3 covers 15 residues. The junction had 16 bases not matched to a gene; V was cut back by 5 bases and J by 9 bases. Germline V lookup: CDR1 SGHRS, CDR2 YFSETQ. The CDR3 protein is CASRGIAGQNEGQYF. The CDR3 DNA reads TGCGCCAGCAGGGGTATAGCGGGACAAAATGAAGGGCAGTACTTC.